This TCR beta chain was captured by sequencing in a study of shared clonotypes between healthy human individuals. With 2 bases clipped from V and 6 bases from J, the junction kept 5 bases outside the gene matches. This CDR3 spans 15 amino acids. Germline CDR1 and CDR2: SGHTA and FQGTGA. TCRdb's table, derived via immunoSEQ multiplex PCR, lists solely in-frame clones and lacks some. The sample has about 1 million clones, around three quarters seen once; the top ten hold approximately 0.56%. The sequenced sample consisted of memory CD4+ T cells from PBMCs. This sample's subset: CD45RA-negative fraction. The chain has TRBV7-3 and TRBJ2-1, with 9 bases that match TRBD2. The receptor was isolated from a man aged 18-30 years in good health. Some clones in this sample may be carry-over from other donors' samples. Here the CDR3 DNA reads TGTGCCAGCAGCTTAGTAGCGGGAGCCCCCAATGAGCAGTTCTTC. Translation: CASSLVAGAPNEQFF.